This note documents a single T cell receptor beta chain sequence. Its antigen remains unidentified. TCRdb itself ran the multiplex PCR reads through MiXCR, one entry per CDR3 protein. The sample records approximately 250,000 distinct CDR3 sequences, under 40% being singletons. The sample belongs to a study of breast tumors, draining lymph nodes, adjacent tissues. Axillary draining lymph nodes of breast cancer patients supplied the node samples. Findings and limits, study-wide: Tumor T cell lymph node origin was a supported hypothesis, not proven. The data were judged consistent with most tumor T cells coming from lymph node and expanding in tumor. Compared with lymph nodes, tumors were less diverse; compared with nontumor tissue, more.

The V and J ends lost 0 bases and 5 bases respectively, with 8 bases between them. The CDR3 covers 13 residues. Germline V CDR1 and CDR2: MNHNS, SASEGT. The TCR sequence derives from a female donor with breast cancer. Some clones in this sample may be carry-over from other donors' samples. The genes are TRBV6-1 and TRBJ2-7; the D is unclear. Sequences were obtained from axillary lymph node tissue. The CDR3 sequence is CASSEAGLNEQYF. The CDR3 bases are TGTGCCAGCAGTGAAGCAGGGTTAAACGAGCAGTACTTC.